This TCR beta chain was profiled in a study of CD8 T cells in ankylosing spondylitis. There are many counts of this clonotype. Each CDR3 protein is one row after TCRdb ran MiXCR on the 5' RACE reads. The table includes some 120,000 distinct CDR3 sequences, approximately 15% detected once. Germline CDR1 and CDR2: DFQATT and SNEGSKA (reference sequence). Deletions cut 4 bases from V and 4 bases from J, with 7 bases between. This CDR3 region has 12 residues. The source of this sequence is a female donor with ankylosing spondylitis or in good health (not recorded which). The source material was blood, either unsorted or a sorted T cell fraction (not recorded which). The chain joins TRBV20-1 to TRBJ2-2; no clear D gene. The CDR3: CSATDPTGELFF. The CDR3 DNA follows: TGCAGTGCTACAGATCCCACCGGGGAGCTGTTTTTT.